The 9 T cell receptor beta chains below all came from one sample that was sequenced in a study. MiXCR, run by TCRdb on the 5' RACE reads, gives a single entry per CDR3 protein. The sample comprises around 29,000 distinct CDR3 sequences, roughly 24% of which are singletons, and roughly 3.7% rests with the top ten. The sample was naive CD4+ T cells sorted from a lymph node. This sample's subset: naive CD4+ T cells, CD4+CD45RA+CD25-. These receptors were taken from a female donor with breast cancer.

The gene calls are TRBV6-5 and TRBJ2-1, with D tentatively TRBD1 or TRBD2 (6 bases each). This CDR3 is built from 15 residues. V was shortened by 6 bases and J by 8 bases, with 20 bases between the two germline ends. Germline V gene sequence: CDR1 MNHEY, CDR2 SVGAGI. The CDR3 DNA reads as TGTGCCAGCAGCCAGCTTGGGGGGCTTCAGGATGAGCAGTTCTTC. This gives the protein CASSQLGGLQDEQFF.

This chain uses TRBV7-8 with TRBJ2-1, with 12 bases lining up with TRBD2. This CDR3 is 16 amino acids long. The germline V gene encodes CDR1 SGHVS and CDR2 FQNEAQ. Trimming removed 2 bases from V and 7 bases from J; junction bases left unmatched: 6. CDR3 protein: CASSLTSGGTRNEQFF. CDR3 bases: TGTGCCAGCAGCTTAACTAGCGGGGGGACAAGGAATGAGCAGTTCTTC.

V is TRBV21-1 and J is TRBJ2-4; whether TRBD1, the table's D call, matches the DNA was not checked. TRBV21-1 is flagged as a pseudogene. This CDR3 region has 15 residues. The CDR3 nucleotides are TGTGCCAGCACCCCGCTTAGGCAGGGGGCAGACATTCAGTACTTC. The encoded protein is CASTPLRQGADIQYF.

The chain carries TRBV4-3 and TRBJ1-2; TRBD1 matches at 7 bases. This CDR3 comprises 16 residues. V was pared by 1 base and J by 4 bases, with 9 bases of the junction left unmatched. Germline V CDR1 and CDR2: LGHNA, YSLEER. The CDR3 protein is CASSQAWGQRSYGYTF. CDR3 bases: TGCGCCAGCAGCCAAGCCTGGGGACAGAGGTCCTATGGCTACACCTTC.

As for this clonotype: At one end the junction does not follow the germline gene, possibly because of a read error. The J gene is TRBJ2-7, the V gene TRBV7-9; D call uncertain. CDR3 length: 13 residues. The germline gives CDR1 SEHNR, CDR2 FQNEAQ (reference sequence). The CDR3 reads CASSPVDSGERYF. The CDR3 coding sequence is TGTGCCAGCAGCCCCGTTGATTCCGGCGAGCGGTACTTC.

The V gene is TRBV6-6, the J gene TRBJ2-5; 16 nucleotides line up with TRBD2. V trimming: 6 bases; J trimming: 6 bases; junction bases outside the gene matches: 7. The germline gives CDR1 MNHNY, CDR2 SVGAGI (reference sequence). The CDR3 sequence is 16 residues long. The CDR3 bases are TGTGCCAGCAGCACGGGACTAGCGGGAGGGCCACAGACCCAGTACTTC. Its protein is CASSTGLAGGPQTQYF.

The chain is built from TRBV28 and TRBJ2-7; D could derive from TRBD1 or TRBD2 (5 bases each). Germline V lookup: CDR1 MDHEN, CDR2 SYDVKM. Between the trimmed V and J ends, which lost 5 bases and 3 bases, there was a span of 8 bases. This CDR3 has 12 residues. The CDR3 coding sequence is TGTGCCAGCAGTCTGGGGGACTACGAGCAGTACTTC. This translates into CASSLGDYEQYF. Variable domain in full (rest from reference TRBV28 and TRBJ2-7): DVKVTQSSRYLVKRTGEKVFLECVQDMDHENMFWYRQDPGLGLRLIYFSYDVKMKEKGDIPEGYSVSREKKERFSLILESASTNQTSMYLCASSLGDYEQYFGPGTRLTVT.

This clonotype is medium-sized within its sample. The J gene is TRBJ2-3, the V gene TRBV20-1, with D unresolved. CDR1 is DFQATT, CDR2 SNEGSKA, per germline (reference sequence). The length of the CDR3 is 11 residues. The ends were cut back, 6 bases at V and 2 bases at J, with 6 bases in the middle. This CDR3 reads CSAETTDTQYF. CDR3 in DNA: TGCAGTGCCGAAACCACAGATACGCAGTATTTT.

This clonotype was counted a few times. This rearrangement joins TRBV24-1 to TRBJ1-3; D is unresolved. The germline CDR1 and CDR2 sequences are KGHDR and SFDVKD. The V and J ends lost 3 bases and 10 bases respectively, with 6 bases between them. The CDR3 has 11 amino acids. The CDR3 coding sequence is TGTGCCACCAGTGATCTGAAGACCATATATTTT. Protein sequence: CATSDLKTIYF.